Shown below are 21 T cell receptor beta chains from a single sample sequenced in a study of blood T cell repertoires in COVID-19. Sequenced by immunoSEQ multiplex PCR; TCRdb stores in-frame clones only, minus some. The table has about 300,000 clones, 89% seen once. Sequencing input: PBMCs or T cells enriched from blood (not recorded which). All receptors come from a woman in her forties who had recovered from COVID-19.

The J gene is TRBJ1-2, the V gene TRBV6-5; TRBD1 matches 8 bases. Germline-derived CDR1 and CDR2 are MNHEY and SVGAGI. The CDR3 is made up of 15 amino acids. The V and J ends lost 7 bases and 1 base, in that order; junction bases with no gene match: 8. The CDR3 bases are TGTGCCAGCAATGGCCCGGACAGGGTTAACTATGGCTACACCTTC. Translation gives CASNGPDRVNYGYTF.

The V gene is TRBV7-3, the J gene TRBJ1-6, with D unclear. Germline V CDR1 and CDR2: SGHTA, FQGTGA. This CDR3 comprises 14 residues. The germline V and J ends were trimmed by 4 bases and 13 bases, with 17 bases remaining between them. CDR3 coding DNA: TGTGCCAGCAGCTCCCTCAGCCTCAGGTCTCCCCTCCACTTT. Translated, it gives CASSSLSLRSPLHF. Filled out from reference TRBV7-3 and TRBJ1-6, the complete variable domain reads GAGVSQTPSNKVTEKGKYVELRCDPISGHTALYWYRQSLGQGPEFLIYFQGTGAADDSGLPNDRFFAVRPEGSVSTLKIQRTERGDSAVYLCASSSLSLRSPLHFGNGTRLTVT.

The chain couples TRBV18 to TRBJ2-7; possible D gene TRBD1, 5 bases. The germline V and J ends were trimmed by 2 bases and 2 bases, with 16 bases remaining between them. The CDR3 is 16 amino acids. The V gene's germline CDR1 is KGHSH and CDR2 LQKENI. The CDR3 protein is CASSPVAGSTAYEQYF. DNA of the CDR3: TGTGCCAGCTCACCAGTAGCAGGGTCCACTGCCTACGAGCAGTACTTC.

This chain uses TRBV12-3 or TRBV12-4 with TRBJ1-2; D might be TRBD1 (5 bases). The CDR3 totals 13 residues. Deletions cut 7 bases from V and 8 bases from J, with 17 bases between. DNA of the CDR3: TGTGCCAGCATCGGCCAGGGCCCCGGAGGCTACACCTTC. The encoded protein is CASIGQGPGGYTF.

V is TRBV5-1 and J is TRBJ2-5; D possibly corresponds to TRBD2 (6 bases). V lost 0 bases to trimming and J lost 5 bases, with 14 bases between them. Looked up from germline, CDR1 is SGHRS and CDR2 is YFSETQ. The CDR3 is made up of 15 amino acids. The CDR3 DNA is TGCGCCAGCAGCTTGGCCTCGACTGCGGGGGAGACCCAGTACTTC. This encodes CASSLASTAGETQYF. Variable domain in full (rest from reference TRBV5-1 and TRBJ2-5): KAGVTQTPRYLIKTRGQQVTLSCSPISGHRSVSWYQQTPGQGLQFLFEYFSETQRNKGNFPGRFSGRQFSNSRSEMNVSTLELGDSALYLCASSLASTAGETQYFGPGTRLLVL.

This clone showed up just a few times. In DNA form, the CDR3 reads TGTGCCAGCAGCGGCCCTCCAGAGGAGGTACCCCTCCACTTT. It yields the protein CASSGPPEEVPLHF. This chain joins TRBV9 and TRBJ1-6; no reliable D call. Looked up from germline, CDR1 is SGDLS and CDR2 is YYNGEE. V dropped 3 bases and J dropped 12 bases, with 16 bases sitting between them. This CDR3 has 14 residues.

The CDR3 region is CASSPRDSNYGYTF. Here the CDR3 DNA reads TGCGCCAGCAGCCCCCGGGACAGCAACTATGGCTACACCTTC. This chain uses TRBV5-1 with TRBJ1-2, with 7 positions matching TRBD1. J lost 2 bases, V lost 4 bases, and 5 bases had no gene match. CDR1 and CDR2 from the germline V gene are SGHRS and YFSETQ. CDR3 length: 14 residues.

The CDR3 sequence: CASSPGLAGEQYF. DNA for the CDR3: TGCGCCAGCAGCCCAGGACTAGCGGGAGAGCAGTACTTC. V is TRBV5-1 and J is TRBJ2-7, with 12 positions matching TRBD2. V lost 4 bases to trimming and J lost 7 bases; unmatched junction nucleotides: 3. The length of the CDR3 is 13 residues. Germline lookup yields CDR1 SGHRS and CDR2 YFSETQ.

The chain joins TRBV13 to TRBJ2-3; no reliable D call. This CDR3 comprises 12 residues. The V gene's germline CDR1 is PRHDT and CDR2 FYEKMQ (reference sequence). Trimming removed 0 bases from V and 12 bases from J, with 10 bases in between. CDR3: CASSLGRSPQYF. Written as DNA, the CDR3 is TGTGCCAGCAGCTTAGGCCGGTCCCCCCAGTATTTT.

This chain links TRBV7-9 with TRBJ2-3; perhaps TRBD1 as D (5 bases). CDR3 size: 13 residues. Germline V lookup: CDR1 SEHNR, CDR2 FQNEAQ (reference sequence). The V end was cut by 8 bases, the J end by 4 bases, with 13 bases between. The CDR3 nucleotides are TGTGCCAGCTCAATCGCAGGGTCAGATACGCAGTATTTT. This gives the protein CASSIAGSDTQYF.

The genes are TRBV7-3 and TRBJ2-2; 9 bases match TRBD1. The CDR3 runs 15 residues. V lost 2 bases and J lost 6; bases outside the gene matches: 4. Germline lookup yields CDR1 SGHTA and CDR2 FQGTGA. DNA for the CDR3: TGTGCCAGCAGCTTACACAGGGGGCGCCCCGGGGAGCTGTTTTTT. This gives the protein CASSLHRGRPGELFF.

CDR3 coding DNA: TGTGCCATCAGTGAGGGGAATGCGGGGGCCTCGGGAGATACGCAGTATTTT. It codes for CAISEGNAGASGDTQYF. The chain employs TRBV10-3 and TRBJ2-3; D perhaps matches TRBD2 (7 bases). Trimming took off 2 bases at V and 5 bases at J, with 20 bases between the two ends. This CDR3 has 17 amino acids. Germline CDR1 and CDR2: ENHRY and SYGVKD.

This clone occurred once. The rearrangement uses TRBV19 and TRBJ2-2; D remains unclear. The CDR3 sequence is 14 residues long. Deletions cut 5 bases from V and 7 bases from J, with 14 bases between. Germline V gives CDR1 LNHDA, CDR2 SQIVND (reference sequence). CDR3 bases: TGTGCCAGTAGTTCTAGATTCTATTACGGGGAGCTGTTTTTT. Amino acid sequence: CASSSRFYYGELFF.

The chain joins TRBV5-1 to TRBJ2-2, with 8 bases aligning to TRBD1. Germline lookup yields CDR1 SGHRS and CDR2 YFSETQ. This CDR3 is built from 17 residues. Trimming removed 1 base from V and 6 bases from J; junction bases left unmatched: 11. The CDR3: CASSLNTDRAESGELFF. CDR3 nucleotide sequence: TGCGCCAGCAGCTTGAACACGGACAGGGCGGAGTCCGGGGAGCTGTTTTTT.

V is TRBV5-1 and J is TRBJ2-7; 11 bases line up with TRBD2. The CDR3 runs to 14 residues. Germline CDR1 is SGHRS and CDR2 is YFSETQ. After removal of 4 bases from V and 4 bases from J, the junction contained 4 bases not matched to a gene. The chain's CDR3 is CASSPLAGGYEQYF. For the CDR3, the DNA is TGCGCCAGCAGCCCTCTAGCGGGAGGTTACGAGCAGTACTTC.

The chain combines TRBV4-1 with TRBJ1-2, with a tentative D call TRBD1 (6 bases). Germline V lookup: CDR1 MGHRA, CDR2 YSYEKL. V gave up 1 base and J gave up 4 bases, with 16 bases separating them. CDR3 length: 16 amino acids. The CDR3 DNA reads TGCGCCAGCAGCCAAGCATGGAGTGGGGGCCTCTATGGCTACACCTTC. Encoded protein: CASSQAWSGGLYGYTF.

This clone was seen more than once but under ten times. CDR3: CAWSPDSSYNSPLHF. In nucleotides, the CDR3 is TGTGCCTGGAGTCCGGACAGCTCCTATAATTCACCCCTCCACTTT. This chain uses TRBV30 with TRBJ1-6, with a weak D call TRBD1 (6 bases). The CDR3 length is 15 residues. Deletions cut 2 bases from V and 0 bases from J, with 8 bases between. Germline values: CDR1 GTSNPN, CDR2 SVGIG (reference sequence).

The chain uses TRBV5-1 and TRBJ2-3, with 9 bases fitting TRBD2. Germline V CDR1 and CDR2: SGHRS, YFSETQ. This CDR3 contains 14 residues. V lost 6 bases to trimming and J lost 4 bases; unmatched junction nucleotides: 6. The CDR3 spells CASTEIAGADTQYF. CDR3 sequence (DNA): TGCGCCAGCACAGAAATAGCGGGGGCAGATACGCAGTATTTT.

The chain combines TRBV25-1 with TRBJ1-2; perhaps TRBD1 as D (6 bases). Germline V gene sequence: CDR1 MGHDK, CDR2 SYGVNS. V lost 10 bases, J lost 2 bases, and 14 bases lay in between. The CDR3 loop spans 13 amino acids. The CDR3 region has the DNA TGTGCCACTACGCCCGGACAGAACTATGGCTACACCTTC. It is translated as CATTPGQNYGYTF.

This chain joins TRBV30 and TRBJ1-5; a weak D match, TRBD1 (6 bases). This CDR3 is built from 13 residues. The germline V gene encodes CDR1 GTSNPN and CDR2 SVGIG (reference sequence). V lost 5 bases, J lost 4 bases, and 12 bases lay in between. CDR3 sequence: CAWGVRGNQPQHF. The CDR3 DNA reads TGTGCCTGGGGGGTGAGGGGGAATCAGCCCCAGCATTTT.

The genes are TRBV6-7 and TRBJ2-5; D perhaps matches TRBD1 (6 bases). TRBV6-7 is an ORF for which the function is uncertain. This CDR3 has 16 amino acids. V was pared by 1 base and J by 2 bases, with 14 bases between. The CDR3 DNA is TGTGCCAGCAGTTACTTCAGGGGTTGGGAGCAAGAGACCCAGTACTTC. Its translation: CASSYFRGWEQETQYF.